The clone carrying this T cell receptor (beta chain) was detected only a few times. These data belong to a study of blood T cell repertoires in COVID-19. Study details: Researchers got acute and convalescent COVID-19 samples from the United States, Italy and Spain. The cDNA or gDNA used as material had been derived from T cells, B-cell-depleted T cells, or PBMCs.

Per the original methods: Scientists estimated how many nucleated cells there were by amplifying reference gene primers. Method: immunoSEQ multiplex PCR; TCRdb's copy keeps in-frame clones and lacks some. From that table come the V and J calls and clone size; the DNA was used to work out D and trimming. This repertoire shows approximately 50,000 clones, about 92% found once; its top ten account for about 3.8%. Germline V gives CDR1 SGHTA, CDR2 FQGTGA. The length of the CDR3 is 13 residues. Trimming removed 5 bases from V and 2 bases from J, with 9 bases in between. V is TRBV7-3 and J is TRBJ1-2; TRBD1 is a possible D gene (6 bases). The receptor comes from a human donor in a cohort sampled during active COVID-19. Sequenced: peripheral blood. The CDR3 is CASSPDRNYGYTF. In nucleotides, the CDR3 is TGTGCCAGCAGCCCTGACAGGAACTATGGCTACACCTTC.